This TCR beta chain was documented in a study of vaccination and CD4 T cells after COVID-19. Study as a whole: Convalescent patients gave post-COVID blood a median approximately 94 days post-diagnosis, range 35 to 161.

Stated treatment: roughly 11-day PBMC culture with coronavirus spike peptide pools or control peptides (ViraFEST assay). Sequencing of the DNA from cultured CD4+ T cells was carried out with the Oncomine TCR Beta short-read assay. MiXCR, applied by TCRdb to the PCR reads, yields one record per CDR3 protein. Of approximately 17,000 distinct CDR3 sequences listed, approximately 45% are singletons. Relative to its sample, this clonotype is medium-sized. Its antigen remains unknown. The V gene's germline CDR1 is DFQATT and CDR2 SNEGSKA (reference sequence). Trimming pared 0 bases from V and 3 bases from J, leaving 23 bases between. The length of the CDR3 is 18 residues.

The rearrangement uses TRBV20-1 and TRBJ1-2; a possible D gene is TRBD1 (6 bases). The receptor was derived from a human donor who had recovered from COVID-19. Here the sequenced sample was CD4+ T cells from blood, cultured in vitro, taken after SARS-CoV-2 vaccination. The chain's CDR3 is CSARDYSLNRDRDYGYTF. The CDR3 region has the DNA TGCAGTGCTAGAGATTATTCCCTCAACAGGGATCGAGACTATGGCTACACCTTC.